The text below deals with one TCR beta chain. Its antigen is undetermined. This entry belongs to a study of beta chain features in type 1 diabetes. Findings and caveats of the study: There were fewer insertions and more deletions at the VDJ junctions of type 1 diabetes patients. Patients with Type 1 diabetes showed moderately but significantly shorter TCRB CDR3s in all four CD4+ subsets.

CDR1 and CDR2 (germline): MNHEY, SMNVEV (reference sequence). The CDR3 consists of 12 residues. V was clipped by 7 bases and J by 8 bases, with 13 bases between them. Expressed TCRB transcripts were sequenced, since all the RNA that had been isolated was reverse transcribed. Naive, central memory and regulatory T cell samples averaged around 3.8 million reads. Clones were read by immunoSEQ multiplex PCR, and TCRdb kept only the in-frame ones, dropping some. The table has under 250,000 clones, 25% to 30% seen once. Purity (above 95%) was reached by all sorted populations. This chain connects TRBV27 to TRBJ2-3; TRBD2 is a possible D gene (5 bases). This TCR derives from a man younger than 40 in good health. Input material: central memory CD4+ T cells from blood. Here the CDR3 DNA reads TGTGCCAGCACCGGGGTTGTGGGTACGCAGTATTTT. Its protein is CASTGVVGTQYF.